This TCR beta chain was identified during a study of T cells in Graves' hyperthyroidism and ophthalmopathy. Study in general: Once the initial diagnosis was made, peripheral blood was obtained before any treatment.

RNA transcripts were the template for amplifying TCR beta CDR3 regions. Initially, a first-round RT-PCR of the TCR CDR3 employed the HTBI primer set. TCRdb independently ran MiXCR on the multiplex PCR reads; one entry per CDR3 protein. The sample shows around 500,000 distinct CDR3 sequences, about 22% of them seen only once. The CDR3 spans 14 residues. CDR1 and CDR2 from the germline V gene are MNHEY and SMNVEV (reference sequence). A remark on this clonotype: One end of the junction fails to match germline, which may point to a read error.

Pregnant or lactating patients were excluded, as were those with uncontrolled infection or other autoimmune disease. The PBMCs had their origin in 8.5 to 10 ml of fresh peripheral blood. The sequenced material came from blood. This sequence originates from a woman between 65 and 79 years old with Graves' ophthalmopathy. The chain combines TRBV27 with TRBJ1-1; D is uncertain. The CDR3 here is CASSTPTANTEASF. CDR3 in DNA: TGTGCCAGCAGTACCCCAACGGCGAACACTGAAGCTTCCTTT.